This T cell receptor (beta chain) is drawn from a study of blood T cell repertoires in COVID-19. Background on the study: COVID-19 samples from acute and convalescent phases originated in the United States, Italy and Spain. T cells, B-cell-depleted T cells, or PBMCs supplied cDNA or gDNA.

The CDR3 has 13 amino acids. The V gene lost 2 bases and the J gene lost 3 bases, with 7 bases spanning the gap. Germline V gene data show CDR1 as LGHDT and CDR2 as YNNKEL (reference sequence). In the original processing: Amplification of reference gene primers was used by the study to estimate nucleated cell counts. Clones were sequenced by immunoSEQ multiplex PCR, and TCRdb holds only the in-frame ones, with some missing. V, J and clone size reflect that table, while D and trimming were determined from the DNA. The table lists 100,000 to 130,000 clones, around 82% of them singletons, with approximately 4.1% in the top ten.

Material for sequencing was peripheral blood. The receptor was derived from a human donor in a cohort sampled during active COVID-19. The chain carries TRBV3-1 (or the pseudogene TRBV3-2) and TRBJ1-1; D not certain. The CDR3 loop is CASSQLRDTEAFF. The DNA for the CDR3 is TGTGCCAGCAGCCAACTTCGGGACACTGAAGCTTTCTTT.